This TCR beta chain was obtained from a study of beta chain features in type 1 diabetes. Trimming removed 4 bases from V and 2 bases from J; junction bases left unmatched: 8. Germline loops: CDR1 SGHTA, CDR2 FQGNSA. The CDR3 has 16 residues. In regard to this clone: The target antigen is unknown.

As every portion of the isolated RNA was reverse transcribed, the sequencing read expressed TCRB transcripts. Assay: immunoSEQ multiplex PCR; the TCRdb copy retains only in-frame clones and omits some. In the table there are some 250,000 clones, roughly a tenth of which are singletons. Whole-study findings and limits: For Type 1 diabetes patients, all four CD4+ subsets carried TCRB CDR3s that were moderately but significantly shorter. The VDJ junctions of type 1 diabetes patients carried fewer insertions and more deletions. The naive, central memory and Treg TCRB repertoires of patients appeared to be more similar to one another than those of healthy donors.

The specimen sequenced was naive CD4+ T cells from blood. The receptor was derived from a man aged 25 to 40 with type 1 diabetes. The rearrangement joins TRBV7-2 to TRBJ2-7; 10 bases map to TRBD1. CDR3 protein: CASSSRTGGLTYEQYF. The CDR3 region has the DNA TGTGCCAGCAGCTCCCGGACAGGGGGTCTCACCTACGAGCAGTACTTC.